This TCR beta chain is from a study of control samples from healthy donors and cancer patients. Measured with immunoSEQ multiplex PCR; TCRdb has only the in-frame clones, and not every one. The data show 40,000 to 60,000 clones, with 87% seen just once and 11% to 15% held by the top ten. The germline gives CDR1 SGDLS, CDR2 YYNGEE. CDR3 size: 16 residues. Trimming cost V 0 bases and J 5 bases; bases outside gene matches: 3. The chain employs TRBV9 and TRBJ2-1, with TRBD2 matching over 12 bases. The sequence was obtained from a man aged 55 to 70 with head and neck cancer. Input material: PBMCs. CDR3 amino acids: CASSVGRLAGDNEQFF. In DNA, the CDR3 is TGTGCCAGCAGCGTAGGAAGACTAGCGGGGGACAATGAGCAGTTCTTC.